This TCR beta chain was recorded in a study of T cell repertoires in cytomegalovirus infection. Background on the study: From public TCR beta signatures came an indication of both CMV infection and matching HLA type. General study results and limits: Identification of carriers of CMV plus the relevant HLA was performed using cumulative public TCR beta family frequency. What dominated the ex vivo response were HLA-C-restricted CMV-specific TCR beta clonotypes.

CDR1 SEHNR and CDR2 FQNEAQ come from the germline V gene (reference sequence). Trimming at V came to 5 bases and at J to 9 bases, leaving 9 bases not matched to a gene. There are 15 residues in the CDR3. MiXCR was run by TCRdb on the reads, yielding one entry per CDR3 protein. In the table there are 650,000 to 850,000 distinct CDR3 sequences, around 29% of which are singletons. In its sample, this clonotype was seen many times. Its antigen is unidentified. Sequenced here: cultured CD8+ T cells from PBMCs, sampled from culture after CMV antigen stimulation. The chain combines TRBV7-9 with TRBJ1-5; 11 nucleotides align to TRBD1. The TCR originated in a human donor in good health (CMV status not recorded). Some clones in this sample may be carry-over from other donors' samples. In DNA, the CDR3 is TGTGCCAGCAGCCGCGGGACAGGGGGTAAGGGGCCCCAGCATTTT. Its protein product is CASSRGTGGKGPQHF.